Below, 11 T cell receptor beta chains from the same sample are listed, as sequenced in a study of blood T cells in healthy people across ages. A second PCR, run for about 7 to 11 cycles, used a sample-barcoded 5' primer plus a J-beta primer mix. TCRdb fed the 5' RACE reads into MiXCR, producing one record per CDR3 protein. The data hold hundreds of thousands of distinct CDR3 sequences, with around half observed a single time. The material sequenced was blood. The origin of the receptors is a man at least 80 years old in good health.

This rearrangement joins TRBV25-1 to TRBJ1-2; the D gene is possibly TRBD1 (5 bases). Trimming shortened V by 4 bases and J by 5 bases, and 20 bases separated the two germline ends. Germline values: CDR1 MGHDK, CDR2 SYGVNS. The CDR3 sequence is 16 residues long. Here the CDR3 reads CASSGKSKGPWYGYTF. CDR3 coding DNA: TGTGCCAGCAGTGGCAAGAGTAAGGGACCTTGGTATGGCTACACCTTC.

The chain couples TRBV7-9 to TRBJ2-3; 8 bases line up with TRBD2. This CDR3 has 16 residues. Trimming at V came to 5 bases and at J to 4 bases, leaving 11 bases not matched to a gene. In germline, CDR1 is SEHNR, CDR2 FQNEAQ (reference sequence). CDR3 in DNA: TGTGCCAGCAGCCCCAAATACGGGGGGGCTTCAGATACGCAGTATTTT. Protein: CASSPKYGGASDTQYF.

Comments on this clonotype: The junction does not match germline at one end; this may be a read error. This chain links TRBV6-2 or TRBV6-3 with TRBJ1-6; 7 bases are shared with TRBD1. The CDR3 is 14 amino acids. The germline CDR1 and CDR2 sequences are MNHEY and SVGEGT. The CDR3 DNA reads as TGTGCCAGCAGTTCGACGGGACAGAATTCACCCCCCCACTTT. Its translation: CASSSTGQNSPPHF.

The chain recombines TRBV20-1 with TRBJ2-2; 10 bases match TRBD2. CDR1 and CDR2 (germline): DFQATT, SNEGSKA (reference sequence). The V gene end was trimmed by 2 bases and the J gene end by 4 bases; junction bases not matched to a gene: 4. The CDR3 length is 15 residues. CDR3 nucleotide sequence: TGCAGTGCTAGACCTCCTAGCGGGGGCACCGGGGAGCTGTTTTTT. This gives the protein CSARPPSGGTGELFF.

V is TRBV12-3 or TRBV12-4 and J is TRBJ2-7; 7 bases fit TRBD2. V dropped 4 bases and J dropped 7; count of bases not matched to a gene: 16. The CDR3 consists of 16 residues. CDR3: CASSYVPGGGGNEQYF. For the CDR3, the DNA is TGTGCCAGCAGTTATGTCCCGGGAGGAGGAGGCAATGAGCAGTACTTC.

Of note for this clonotype: A much larger clone lies a single base off, so this may be a read error. The chain joins TRBV20-1 to TRBJ1-1, with TRBD1 as a possible D gene (5 bases). From germline, CDR1 is DFQATT and CDR2 SNEGSKA (reference sequence). The CDR3 loop spans 15 amino acids. The CDR3, as DNA: TGCAGTGCCCCCACAGAACTCGGGACGAACACTAAAGCTTTCTTT. Protein product: CSAPTELGTNTKAFF.

Details on this clonotype: A read error is possible here, since a much larger clone lies one base away. The chain links TRBV7-3 to TRBJ1-1; unclear D gene. V shed 0 bases and J shed 5 bases, with 10 bases lying between them. The CDR3 is made up of 14 amino acids. The V gene's germline CDR1 is SGHTA and CDR2 FQGTGA. CDR3: CASSLTRVGTEAFF. The CDR3 DNA reads as TGTGCCAGCAGCTTAACAAGGGTAGGGACTGAAGCTTTCTTT.

The rearrangement uses TRBV10-3 and TRBJ1-5, with D possibly matching TRBD1 (6 bases). The germline V and J ends were trimmed by 10 bases and 2 bases, with 9 bases remaining between them. Per germline, CDR1 ENHRY and CDR2 SYGVKD. This CDR3 is built from 12 residues. The CDR3 region is CATGDGNQPQHF. The CDR3 DNA follows: TGTGCCACAGGGGACGGCAATCAGCCCCAGCATTTT.

The V call is TRBV10-3, the J call TRBJ1-1; maybe TRBD1 (5 bases). V lost 0 bases and J lost 2, with 10 bases in between. From germline, CDR1 is ENHRY and CDR2 SYGVKD. The CDR3 totals 15 residues. The CDR3 DNA is TGTGCCATCAGTGAGTCGGGGCAGACTAACACTGAAGCTTTCTTT. Its protein is CAISESGQTNTEAFF.

With regard to this clonotype: A much more abundant neighbour one base away suggests this may be a read error. The gene calls are TRBV7-9 and TRBJ2-7; 7 nucleotides align to TRBD2. Germline CDR1 is SEHNR and CDR2 is FQNEAQ (reference sequence). This CDR3 is 14 amino acids long. This CDR3 is CAGSQPRLAGEQYF. DNA of the CDR3: TGTGCCGGCAGCCAACCACGACTAGCAGGCGAGCAGTACTTC.

The chain joins TRBV13 to TRBJ2-3, with TRBD2 identical over 13 bases. The CDR3 runs 18 residues. From germline, CDR1 is PRHDT and CDR2 FYEKMQ (reference sequence). V shed 2 bases and J 2 bases; nucleotides not matched to a gene: 7. The CDR3, as DNA: TGTGCCAGCAGCTTAAAATTTGGACTAGCGGGAGACACAGATACGCAGTATTTT. Translating gives CASSLKFGLAGDTDTQYF.